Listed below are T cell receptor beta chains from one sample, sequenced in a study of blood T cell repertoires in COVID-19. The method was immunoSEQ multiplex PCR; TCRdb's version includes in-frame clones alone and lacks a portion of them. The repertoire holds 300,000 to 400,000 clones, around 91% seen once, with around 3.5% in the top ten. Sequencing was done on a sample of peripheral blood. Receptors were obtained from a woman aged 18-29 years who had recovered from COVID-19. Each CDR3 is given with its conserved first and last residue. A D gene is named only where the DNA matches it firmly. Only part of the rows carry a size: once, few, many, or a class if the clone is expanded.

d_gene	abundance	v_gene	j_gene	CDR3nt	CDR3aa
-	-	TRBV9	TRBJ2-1	TGTGCCAGCAGCGTCAGACCAGACCTAGGGGATGAGCAGTTCTTC	CASSVRPDLGDEQFF
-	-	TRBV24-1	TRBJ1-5	TGTGCCACCAGTTTAGGTGGCCCCCAGGTAGGCCAGCATTTT	CATSLGGPQVGQHF
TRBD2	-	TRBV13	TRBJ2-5	TGTGCCAGCAGCTTAGGAGGGAGGGCCGGGGAGACCCAGTACTTC	CASSLGGRAGETQYF
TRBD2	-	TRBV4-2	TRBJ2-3	TGTGCCAGCAGCCTTCAAACCGGGACTAGCGGGAGAACCCCCACAGATACGCAGTATTTT	CASSLQTGTSGRTPTDTQYF
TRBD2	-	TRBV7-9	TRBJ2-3	TGTGCCAGCAGCAGTAGCGGGAGGGCCCCCACAGATACGCAGTATTTT	CASSSSGRAPTDTQYF
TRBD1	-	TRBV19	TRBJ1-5	TGTGCCAGTAGTTACAGGGGGCGTGGACAGCCCCAGCATTTT	CASSYRGRGQPQHF
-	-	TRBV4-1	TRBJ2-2	TGCGCCAGCAGCGGGAGCACGAACACCGGGGAGCTGTTTTTT	CASSGSTNTGELFF
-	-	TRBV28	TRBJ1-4	TGTGCCAGCAGTTTTTTCGGGTCTACTAATGAAAAACTGTTTTTT	CASSFFGSTNEKLFF
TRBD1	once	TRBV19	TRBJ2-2	TGTGCCAGTAGTACGGGACAGGGTCCCGGGGAGCTGTTTTTT	CASSTGQGPGELFF
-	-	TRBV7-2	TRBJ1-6	TGTGCCAGCAGTACCGATCCGGGAAGCTCCTATAATTCACCCCTCCACTTT	CASSTDPGSSYNSPLHF
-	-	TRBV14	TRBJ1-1	TGTGCCAGCAGCCAAAGAGGGGGGGCTTTAATGGCTTTCTTT	CASSQRGGALMAFF
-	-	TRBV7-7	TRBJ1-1	TGTGCCAGCAGCTCTCTTAGTGCAATAAACACTGAAGCTTTCTTT	CASSSLSAINTEAFF
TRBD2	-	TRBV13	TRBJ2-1	TGTGCCAGCAGCTCCAGGACTAGCGGGAGGCACAATGAGCAGTTCTTC	CASSSRTSGRHNEQFF
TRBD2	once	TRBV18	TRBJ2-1	TGTGCCAGCTCACCCTCGGGGGGGAATGAGCAGTTCTTC	CASSPSGGNEQFF